The rows below give T cell receptor beta chains drawn from one sample of a study of beta chain features in type 1 diabetes. The repertoire was sequenced with immunoSEQ multiplex PCR; TCRdb's copy has only in-frame clones and lacks some. The sample has some 900,000 clones; about 17% are singletons. Sequenced: naive CD4+ T cells from blood. The source of these receptors is a woman in her late teens or twenties in good health. The CDR3 runs from the conserved cysteine through the conserved F or W. The order of the fields is V gene, clone size, D gene, J gene, CDR3 DNA, CDR3 protein. The D gene is left open where the match is weak. A row's size may be missing; if present it is once, few, many or a size class.

v_gene: TRBV28; abundance: NA; d_gene: NA; j_gene: TRBJ2-2; CDR3nt: TGTGCCAGCAGTTTGGTGGTCGGGGAGCTGTTTTTT; CDR3aa: CASSLVVGELFF
v_gene: TRBV7-9; abundance: few; d_gene: NA; j_gene: TRBJ2-7; CDR3nt: TGTGCCAGCAGCGAGGGTGTGAGCGGGCCTGTTCTCCTCTACGAGCAGTACTTC; CDR3aa: CASSEGVSGPVLLYEQYF
v_gene: TRBV4-2; abundance: NA; d_gene: NA; j_gene: TRBJ2-5; CDR3nt: TGTGCCAGCAGCCAAGTGGGGGCGACAGAGACCCAGTACTTC; CDR3aa: CASSQVGATETQYF
v_gene: TRBV7-9; abundance: NA; d_gene: NA; j_gene: TRBJ1-3; CDR3nt: TGTGCCAGCAGCTTAGTGAGAATAGGACTGGCTGGAAACACCATATATTTT; CDR3aa: CASSLVRIGLAGNTIYF
v_gene: TRBV5-4; abundance: few; d_gene: TRBD2; j_gene: TRBJ2-3; CDR3nt: TGTGCCAGCAGCCTAGCGGGAGCGGGCGGAGATACGCAGTATTTT; CDR3aa: CASSLAGAGGDTQYF
v_gene: TRBV5-1; abundance: NA; d_gene: NA; j_gene: TRBJ2-5; CDR3nt: TGCGCCAGCAGCTTGGCCATGGAGACCCAGTACTTC; CDR3aa: CASSLAMETQYF
v_gene: TRBV15; abundance: NA; d_gene: TRBD2; j_gene: TRBJ2-1; CDR3nt: TGTGCCACCAGCCCCAGAATAGCGGGACGGGGGCCCAGTGAGCAGTTCTTC; CDR3aa: CATSPRIAGRGPSEQFF
v_gene: TRBV15; abundance: NA; d_gene: NA; j_gene: TRBJ1-5; CDR3nt: TGTGCCACCAGCAGAGGGGGGGTAAGTGGCAATCAGCCCCAGCATTTT; CDR3aa: CATSRGGVSGNQPQHF
v_gene: TRBV7-2; abundance: once; d_gene: NA; j_gene: TRBJ1-4; CDR3nt: TGTGCCAGCAGCTTAGATTCGGGTAGTAATGAAAAACTGTTTTTT; CDR3aa: CASSLDSGSNEKLFF
v_gene: TRBV7-6; abundance: NA; d_gene: NA; j_gene: TRBJ2-5; CDR3nt: TGTGCCAGCAGCCCGATACTAGGACTGATCCAAGAGACCCAGTACTTC; CDR3aa: CASSPILGLIQETQYF
v_gene: TRBV6-5; abundance: few; d_gene: TRBD2; j_gene: TRBJ2-3; CDR3nt: TGTGCCAGCAGTTTCAGAGCGGGAGGGCATACAGATACGCAGTATTTT; CDR3aa: CASSFRAGGHTDTQYF
v_gene: TRBV11-2; abundance: NA; d_gene: NA; j_gene: TRBJ2-2; CDR3nt: TGTGCCAGCACACGACCCGGGAAGAACACCGGGGAGCTGTTTTTT; CDR3aa: CASTRPGKNTGELFF
v_gene: TRBV5-6; abundance: few; d_gene: NA; j_gene: TRBJ2-3; CDR3nt: TGTGCCAGCAGGAGGATGGATACGCAGTATTTT; CDR3aa: CASRRMDTQYF
v_gene: TRBV18; abundance: NA; d_gene: NA; j_gene: TRBJ1-3; CDR3nt: TGTGCCAGCTCACCATTTCAAGAGAAGGGAAACACCATATATTTT; CDR3aa: CASSPFQEKGNTIYF
v_gene: TRBV5-4; abundance: NA; d_gene: TRBD1; j_gene: TRBJ1-2; CDR3nt: TGTGCCAGCAGCTTGGTTACAGGGGATGCCTATGGCTACACCTTC; CDR3aa: CASSLVTGDAYGYTF
v_gene: TRBV29-1; abundance: NA; d_gene: TRBD2; j_gene: TRBJ2-1; CDR3nt: TGCAGCGTGGGCGGCCTCTCCCGGACTAGCGGGCAGCTGGGTGGTGATGAGCAGTTCTTC; CDR3aa: CSVGGLSRTSGQLGGDEQFF
v_gene: TRBV6-1; abundance: few; d_gene: NA; j_gene: TRBJ1-1; CDR3nt: TGTGCCAGCAGGAGGGACTTTGAAGCTTTCTTT; CDR3aa: CASRRDFEAFF
v_gene: TRBV2; abundance: few; d_gene: TRBD1; j_gene: TRBJ2-1; CDR3nt: TGTGCCAGCAGGGAGGACAGGAGTAATGAGCAGTTCTTC; CDR3aa: CASREDRSNEQFF
v_gene: TRBV4-3; abundance: NA; d_gene: NA; j_gene: TRBJ1-5; CDR3nt: TGCGCCAGCAGCCAAGAAGCCCATAGCAATCAGCCCCAGCATTTT; CDR3aa: CASSQEAHSNQPQHF
v_gene: TRBV18; abundance: few; d_gene: NA; j_gene: TRBJ1-3; CDR3nt: TGTGCCAGCTCAGCCTCGACAGCTTTCTCTGGAAACACCATATATTTT; CDR3aa: CASSASTAFSGNTIYF
v_gene: TRBV7-2; abundance: few; d_gene: NA; j_gene: TRBJ2-5; CDR3nt: TGTGCCAGCAGCGACTCGGGAGAGACCCAGTACTTC; CDR3aa: CASSDSGETQYF
v_gene: TRBV7-3; abundance: NA; d_gene: TRBD1; j_gene: TRBJ2-7; CDR3nt: TGTGCCAGCTTTTGGGACAGGGACTACGAGCAGTACTTC; CDR3aa: CASFWDRDYEQYF
v_gene: TRBV5-1; abundance: NA; d_gene: NA; j_gene: TRBJ1-4; CDR3nt: TGCGCCAGCAGCTTGCTTGCAACTAATGAAAAACTGTTTTTT; CDR3aa: CASSLLATNEKLFF
v_gene: TRBV11-1; abundance: NA; d_gene: TRBD1; j_gene: TRBJ1-1; CDR3nt: TGTGCCAGCAGCCTAGGCAGGGACAGGGACACTGAAGCTTTCTTT; CDR3aa: CASSLGRDRDTEAFF
v_gene: TRBV4-2; abundance: few; d_gene: NA; j_gene: TRBJ2-1; CDR3nt: TGTGCCAGCAGCCTCCCGGGGACTCGCAATGAGCAGTTCTTC; CDR3aa: CASSLPGTRNEQFF
v_gene: TRBV28; abundance: few; d_gene: NA; j_gene: TRBJ1-5; CDR3nt: TGTGCCAGCAGGCGAACAGGGTCTGGGGATCAGCCCCAGCATTTT; CDR3aa: CASRRTGSGDQPQHF
v_gene: TRBV28; abundance: few; d_gene: NA; j_gene: TRBJ2-7; CDR3nt: TGTGCCAGCAGTTTTGCCTACGAGCAGTACTTC; CDR3aa: CASSFAYEQYF
v_gene: TRBV18; abundance: NA; d_gene: NA; j_gene: TRBJ2-5; CDR3nt: TGTGCCAGCTCCCTGGGTGGACAGCGCCAAGAGACCCAGTACTTC; CDR3aa: CASSLGGQRQETQYF
v_gene: TRBV28; abundance: NA; d_gene: NA; j_gene: TRBJ2-3; CDR3nt: TGTGCCAGCAGTTTATCTGGGGCAGCAACAGATACGCAGTATTTT; CDR3aa: CASSLSGAATDTQYF
v_gene: TRBV19; abundance: few; d_gene: TRBD2; j_gene: TRBJ2-5; CDR3nt: TGTGCCAGTAGTTACGAGCGGGAGGGCCAAGAGACCCAGTACTTC; CDR3aa: CASSYEREGQETQYF
v_gene: TRBV7-9; abundance: few; d_gene: TRBD2; j_gene: TRBJ2-3; CDR3nt: TGTGCCAGCAGCTTATATTCCTTGCGGGAGGAGGCCACAGATACGCAGTATTTT; CDR3aa: CASSLYSLREEATDTQYF
v_gene: TRBV2; abundance: few; d_gene: NA; j_gene: TRBJ1-3; CDR3nt: TGTGCCAGCAGTGTGGGAGGGGACACCATATATTTT; CDR3aa: CASSVGGDTIYF
v_gene: TRBV6-5; abundance: NA; d_gene: NA; j_gene: TRBJ2-7; CDR3nt: TGTGCCAGCAGTTTTACGGGGCACAGAAGCTCCTACGAGCAGTACTTC; CDR3aa: CASSFTGHRSSYEQYF
v_gene: TRBV7-9; abundance: NA; d_gene: TRBD1; j_gene: TRBJ2-7; CDR3nt: TGTGCCAGCAGCTTAGCTTCCTGGGACAGCTACGAGCAGTACTTC; CDR3aa: CASSLASWDSYEQYF
v_gene: TRBV19; abundance: few; d_gene: NA; j_gene: TRBJ1-1; CDR3nt: TGTGCCAGTATCGAAAGGGGTGAAACTGAAGCTTTCTTT; CDR3aa: CASIERGETEAFF
v_gene: TRBV4-1; abundance: few; d_gene: NA; j_gene: TRBJ2-5; CDR3nt: TGCGCCAGCAGCCAAGGGGGGCTCCAAGAGACCCAGTACTTC; CDR3aa: CASSQGGLQETQYF
v_gene: TRBV2; abundance: few; d_gene: NA; j_gene: TRBJ2-6; CDR3nt: TGTGCCAGCAGTGAAATTGGGGGAATAAGCTCTGGGGCCAACGTCCTGACTTTC; CDR3aa: CASSEIGGISSGANVLTF
v_gene: TRBV5-6; abundance: few; d_gene: NA; j_gene: TRBJ2-5; CDR3nt: TGTGCCAGCAGCTTGCAGTACCTCGAAACCCAGTACTTC; CDR3aa: CASSLQYLETQYF
v_gene: TRBV14; abundance: NA; d_gene: NA; j_gene: TRBJ1-1; CDR3nt: TGTGCCAGCAGCCAAGATCTAGGAAACTTGAACACTGAAGCTTTCTTT; CDR3aa: CASSQDLGNLNTEAFF
v_gene: TRBV4-2; abundance: few; d_gene: NA; j_gene: TRBJ2-3; CDR3nt: TGTGCCAGCAGCCGGACAGTTAGCACAGATACGCAGTATTTT; CDR3aa: CASSRTVSTDTQYF
v_gene: TRBV6-1; abundance: NA; d_gene: TRBD2; j_gene: TRBJ2-2; CDR3nt: TGTGCCAGCAGTACTAGCGGGACCGGGGAGCTGTTTTTT; CDR3aa: CASSTSGTGELFF
v_gene: TRBV5-1; abundance: NA; d_gene: NA; j_gene: TRBJ1-1; CDR3nt: TGCGCCAGCAGCTCGACCAGGCCGAACACTGAAGCTTTCTTT; CDR3aa: CASSSTRPNTEAFF
v_gene: TRBV9; abundance: few; d_gene: NA; j_gene: TRBJ1-3; CDR3nt: TGTGCCAGCAGCTCAAGACCGGCCACCTCTGGAAACACCATATATTTT; CDR3aa: CASSSRPATSGNTIYF
v_gene: TRBV27; abundance: few; d_gene: NA; j_gene: TRBJ2-1; CDR3nt: TGTGCCAGCAGTTATCGACTTACTGAGCAGTTCTTC; CDR3aa: CASSYRLTEQFF
v_gene: TRBV19; abundance: few; d_gene: NA; j_gene: TRBJ1-4; CDR3nt: TGTGCCAGTAGGCCCAGGTTGCAAGAAAAACTGTTTTTT; CDR3aa: CASRPRLQEKLFF
v_gene: TRBV6-1; abundance: few; d_gene: NA; j_gene: TRBJ1-2; CDR3nt: TGTGCCAGCATTGAGGTCCCGGGAGGTGGCTACACCTTC; CDR3aa: CASIEVPGGGYTF
v_gene: TRBV28; abundance: NA; d_gene: TRBD1; j_gene: TRBJ2-2; CDR3nt: TGTGCCAGCACGGGGACAGCGAACACCGGGGAGCTGTTTTTT; CDR3aa: CASTGTANTGELFF
v_gene: TRBV18; abundance: few; d_gene: TRBD2; j_gene: TRBJ2-3; CDR3nt: TGTGCCAGCTCACCAGTACTAGCGGGAGGACCAGATACGCAGTATTTT; CDR3aa: CASSPVLAGGPDTQYF
v_gene: TRBV5-4; abundance: NA; d_gene: NA; j_gene: TRBJ2-5; CDR3nt: TGTGCCAGCAGCTTGGGACTCTCTCGGACAGCTACAGTCCAAGAGACCCAGTACTTC; CDR3aa: CASSLGLSRTATVQETQYF
v_gene: TRBV20-1; abundance: NA; d_gene: NA; j_gene: TRBJ1-2; CDR3nt: TGCAGTGCTATGGGCTACACCTTC; CDR3aa: CSAMGYTF
v_gene: TRBV27; abundance: NA; d_gene: NA; j_gene: TRBJ2-1; CDR3nt: TGTGCCAGCAGTTTATTCTACGGTAGCAATGAGCAGTTCTTC; CDR3aa: CASSLFYGSNEQFF
v_gene: TRBV7-2; abundance: few; d_gene: NA; j_gene: TRBJ1-1; CDR3nt: TGTGCCAGCAGCTTCTACAGGACGTGGTGGGCTTTCTTT; CDR3aa: CASSFYRTWWAFF
v_gene: TRBV18; abundance: few; d_gene: NA; j_gene: TRBJ2-7; CDR3nt: TGTGCCAGCTCTCTTAATTCGCCGGGACACCCCTACGAGCAGTACTTC; CDR3aa: CASSLNSPGHPYEQYF
v_gene: TRBV29-1; abundance: NA; d_gene: NA; j_gene: TRBJ2-5; CDR3nt: TGCAGCGTTGAAGAGGCCGAAGAGACCCAGTACTTC; CDR3aa: CSVEEAEETQYF
v_gene: TRBV7-8; abundance: NA; d_gene: NA; j_gene: TRBJ1-1; CDR3nt: TGTGCCAGCAGCGATTATCCCTCAGGGATGAACACTGAAGCTTTCTTT; CDR3aa: CASSDYPSGMNTEAFF
v_gene: TRBV5-1; abundance: few; d_gene: NA; j_gene: TRBJ2-1; CDR3nt: TGCGCCAGCAGCCGGGGACACTCCGGACACAATGAGCAGTTCTTC; CDR3aa: CASSRGHSGHNEQFF
v_gene: TRBV10-3; abundance: few; d_gene: NA; j_gene: TRBJ2-2; CDR3nt: TGTGCCATCAGTCAGGGATCCGGGGAGCTGTTTTTT; CDR3aa: CAISQGSGELFF
v_gene: TRBV7-2; abundance: NA; d_gene: NA; j_gene: TRBJ2-3; CDR3nt: TGTGCCAGCAGCCCTGGTCGTGGGCGGGACCAGGGGGATACGCAGTATTTT; CDR3aa: CASSPGRGRDQGDTQYF
v_gene: TRBV10-3; abundance: NA; d_gene: NA; j_gene: TRBJ2-5; CDR3nt: TGTGCCATCCGGGACACCTCACAAGAGACCCAGTACTTC; CDR3aa: CAIRDTSQETQYF